Given below is one TCR beta chain in context. The CDR3 loop spans 18 amino acids. Trimming removed 6 bases from V and 0 bases from J; junction bases left unmatched: 9. CDR1 is MNHEY, CDR2 SMNVEV, per germline (reference sequence). These data originate in a study of blood T cell repertoires in COVID-19. The assay was immunoSEQ multiplex PCR, and TCRdb's table has in-frame clones only and misses some. The sample yields some 38,000 clones, less than 90% seen once. Source material: peripheral blood. The chain joins TRBV27 to TRBJ2-6; 9 bases are shared with TRBD1. This sequence was found in a man between 60 and 75 years old with COVID-19, enrolled during active disease. The CDR3 spells CASRYRTGATSGANVLTF. For the CDR3, the DNA is TGTGCCAGCAGATACCGGACAGGGGCGACCTCTGGGGCCAACGTCCTGACTTTC.